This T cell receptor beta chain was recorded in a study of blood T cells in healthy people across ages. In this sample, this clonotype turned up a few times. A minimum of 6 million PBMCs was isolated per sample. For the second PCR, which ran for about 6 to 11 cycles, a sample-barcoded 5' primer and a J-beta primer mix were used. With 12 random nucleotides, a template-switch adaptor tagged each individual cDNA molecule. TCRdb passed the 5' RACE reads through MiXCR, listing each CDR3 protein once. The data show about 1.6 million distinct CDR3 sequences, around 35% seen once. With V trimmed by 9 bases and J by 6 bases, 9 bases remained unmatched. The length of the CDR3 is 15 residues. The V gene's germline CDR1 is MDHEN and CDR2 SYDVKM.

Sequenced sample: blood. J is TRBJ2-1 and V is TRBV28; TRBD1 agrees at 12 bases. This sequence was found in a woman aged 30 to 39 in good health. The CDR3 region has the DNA TGTGCCAGTATAGGGGACAGGGGGCTTATCAATGAGCAGTTCTTC. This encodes CASIGDRGLINEQFF.